This T cell receptor beta chain is from a study of blood T cell repertoires in COVID-19. This CDR3 comprises 18 residues. Germline assignment: CDR1 MNHEY and CDR2 SVGEGT. J was trimmed by 5 bases and V by 6 bases; bases with no gene match: 18. Profiled with immunoSEQ multiplex PCR; TCRdb holds only in-frame clones, not every one. The sample contains around 120,000 clones, almost 90% of which appear only once. The chain has TRBV6-2 or TRBV6-3 and TRBJ2-7; 11 positions agree with TRBD2. Sequenced: peripheral blood. The receptor was isolated from a woman aged 55 to 70 with COVID-19, enrolled during active disease. The chain's CDR3 is CASSPGLAGFLYPDEQYF. The CDR3, as DNA: TGTGCCAGCAGCCCTGGACTAGCGGGCTTCCTTTACCCGGACGAGCAGTACTTC.